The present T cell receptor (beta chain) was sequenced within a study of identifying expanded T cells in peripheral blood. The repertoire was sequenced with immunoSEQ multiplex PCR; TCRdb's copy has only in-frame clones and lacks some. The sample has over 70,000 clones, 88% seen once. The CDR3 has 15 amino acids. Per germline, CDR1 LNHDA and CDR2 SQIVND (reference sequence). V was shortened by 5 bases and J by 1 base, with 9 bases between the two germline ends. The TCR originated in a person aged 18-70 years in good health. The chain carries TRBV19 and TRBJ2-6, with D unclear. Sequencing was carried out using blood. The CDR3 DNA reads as TGTGCCAGTAGTCCCGACCGGTCTGGGGCCAACGTCCTGACTTTC. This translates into CASSPDRSGANVLTF.